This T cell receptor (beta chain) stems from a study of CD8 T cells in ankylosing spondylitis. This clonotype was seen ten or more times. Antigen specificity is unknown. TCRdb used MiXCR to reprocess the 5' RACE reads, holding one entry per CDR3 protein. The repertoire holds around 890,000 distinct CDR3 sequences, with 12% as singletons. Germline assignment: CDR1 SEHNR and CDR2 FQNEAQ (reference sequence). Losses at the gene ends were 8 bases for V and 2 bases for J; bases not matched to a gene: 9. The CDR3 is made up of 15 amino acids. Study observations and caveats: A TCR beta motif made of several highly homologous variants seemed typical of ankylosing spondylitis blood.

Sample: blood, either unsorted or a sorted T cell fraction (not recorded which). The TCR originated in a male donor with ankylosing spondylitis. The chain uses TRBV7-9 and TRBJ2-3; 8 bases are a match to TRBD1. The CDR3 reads CASGTGTGNTDTQYF. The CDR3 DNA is TGTGCCAGCGGCACCGGGACAGGAAACACAGATACGCAGTATTTT.